This T cell receptor (beta chain) emerged from a study of chemoradiotherapy in HPV16-positive cancers. The protocol was immunoSEQ multiplex PCR, while the TCRdb copy is restricted to in-frame clones and leaves out a portion. The sample has about 8,600 clones, 75% seen once. This clone was counted between two and nine times. Germline CDR1 GTSNPN, CDR2 SVGIG (reference sequence). V was cut by 2 bases and J by 6 bases, with 8 bases left in between. This CDR3 is 11 amino acids long. This receptor was identified in a human donor with HPV-associated anogenital cancer. This material was collected from a patient who underwent chemoradiotherapy. The J gene is TRBJ2-7, the V gene TRBV30, with D possibly being TRBD2 (5 bases). The CDR3 sequence is CAWSQDSEQYF. In nucleotides, the CDR3 is TGTGCCTGGAGTCAGGACTCCGAGCAGTACTTC. Full variable domain (outside the CDR3, taken from reference TRBV30 and TRBJ2-7): SQTIHQWPATLVQPVGSPLSLECTVEGTSNPNLYWYRQAAGRGLQLLFYSVGIGQISSEVPQNLSASRPQDRQFILSSKKLLLSDSGFYLCAWSQDSEQYFGPGTRLTVT.